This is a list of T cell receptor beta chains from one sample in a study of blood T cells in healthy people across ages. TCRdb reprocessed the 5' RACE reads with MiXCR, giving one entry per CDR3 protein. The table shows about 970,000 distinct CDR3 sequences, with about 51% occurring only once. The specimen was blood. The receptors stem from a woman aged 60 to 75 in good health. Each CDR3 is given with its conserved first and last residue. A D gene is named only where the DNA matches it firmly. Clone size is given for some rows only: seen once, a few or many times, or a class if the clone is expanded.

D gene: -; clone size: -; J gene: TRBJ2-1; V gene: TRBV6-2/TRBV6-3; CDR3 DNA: TGTGCCAGCCAGGCCGGGGCGGGGGCCAGGAATGAGCAGTTCTTC; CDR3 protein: CASQAGAGARNEQFF
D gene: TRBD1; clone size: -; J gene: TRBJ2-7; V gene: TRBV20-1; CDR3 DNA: TGCAGTGCTCAGGACAGGGCCGCCTACGAGCAGTACTTC; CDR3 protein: CSAQDRAAYEQYF
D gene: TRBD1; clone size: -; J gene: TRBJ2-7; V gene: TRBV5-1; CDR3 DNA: TGCGCCAGCAGCAAATCCCGGGGGGACAGGGATCTCTACGAGCAGTACTTC; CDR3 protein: CASSKSRGDRDLYEQYF
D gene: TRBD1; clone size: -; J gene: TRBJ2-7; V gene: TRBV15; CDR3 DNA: TGTGCCACCAGCACCCACCAAAGGACCGGGACAGGGAGCTCCTACGAGCAGTACTTC; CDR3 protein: CATSTHQRTGTGSSYEQYF
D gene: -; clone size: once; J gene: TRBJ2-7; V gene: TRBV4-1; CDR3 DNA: TGCGCCAGCAGCCAAGAGCTATACACCTCCTACGAGCAGTACTTC; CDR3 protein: CASSQELYTSYEQYF
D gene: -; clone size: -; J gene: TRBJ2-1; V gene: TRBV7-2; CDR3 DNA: TGTGCCAGCAGCTTACCTTTTTCGGGTGATGAGCAGTTCTTC; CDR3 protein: CASSLPFSGDEQFF
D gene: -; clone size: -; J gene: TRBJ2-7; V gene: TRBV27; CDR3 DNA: TGTGCCAGCAGTCCCTCGGTAGGGGTCCTGGCATACGAGCAGTACTTC; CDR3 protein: CASSPSVGVLAYEQYF
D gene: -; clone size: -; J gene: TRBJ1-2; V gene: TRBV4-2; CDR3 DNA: TGTGCCAGCAGCCAAGATGGGGAGGGCTATGGCTACACCTTC; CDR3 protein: CASSQDGEGYGYTF
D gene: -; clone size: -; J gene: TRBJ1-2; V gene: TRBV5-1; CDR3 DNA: TGCGCCAGCAGCGACAGATCGGGTGGCTACACCTTC; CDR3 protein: CASSDRSGGYTF
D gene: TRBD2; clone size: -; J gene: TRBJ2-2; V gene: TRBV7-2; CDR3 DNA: TGTGCCAGCAGCCCTGTACCGGGACTAGGCTTGGCCGGGGAGCTGTTTTTT; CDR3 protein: CASSPVPGLGLAGELFF
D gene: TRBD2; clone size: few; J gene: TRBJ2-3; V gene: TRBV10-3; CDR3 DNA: TGTGCCATCAGTGGGTCAGCGGGAGCTAGCACAGATACGCAGTATTTT; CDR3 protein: CAISGSAGASTDTQYF
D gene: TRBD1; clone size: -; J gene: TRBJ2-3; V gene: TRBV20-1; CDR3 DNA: TGCAGTGTTCCGACAGGGGTCACAGATACGCAGTATTTT; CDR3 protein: CSVPTGVTDTQYF
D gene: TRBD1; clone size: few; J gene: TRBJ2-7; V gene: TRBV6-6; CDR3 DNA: TGTGCCAGCGGCAAGGACAGGGGGTCCTACGAGCAGTACTTC; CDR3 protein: CASGKDRGSYEQYF
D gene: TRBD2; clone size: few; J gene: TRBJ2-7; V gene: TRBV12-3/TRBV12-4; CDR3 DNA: TGTGCCAGCGGGGCCCAGGGCGGGAGTGTCGAGCAGTACTTC; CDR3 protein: CASGAQGGSVEQYF
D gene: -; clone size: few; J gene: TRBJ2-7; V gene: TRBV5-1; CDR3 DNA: TGCGCCAGCAGCTTGGAACAGGGTCAAGGCTACGAGCAGTACTTC; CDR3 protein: CASSLEQGQGYEQYF
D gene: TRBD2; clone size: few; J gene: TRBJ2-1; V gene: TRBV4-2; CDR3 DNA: TGTGCCAGCAGCCAAGAACAGCGGGAGGGGGCCTACAATGAGCAGTTCTTC; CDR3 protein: CASSQEQREGAYNEQFF
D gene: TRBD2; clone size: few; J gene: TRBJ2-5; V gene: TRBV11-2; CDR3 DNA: TGTGCCAGCAGCTTCGGACTAGTCAGCAGAGAGACCCAGTACTTC; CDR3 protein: CASSFGLVSRETQYF
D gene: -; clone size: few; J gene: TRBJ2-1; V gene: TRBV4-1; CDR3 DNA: TGCGCCAGCAGAAAATCCATTACCTACAATGAGCAGTTCTTC; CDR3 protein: CASRKSITYNEQFF
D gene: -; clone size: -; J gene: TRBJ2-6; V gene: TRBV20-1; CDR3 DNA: TGCAGTGCCTTTTCTCTCGGGGCCAACGTCCTGACTTTC; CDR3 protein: CSAFSLGANVLTF
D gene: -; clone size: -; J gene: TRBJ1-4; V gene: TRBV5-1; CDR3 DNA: TGCGCCAGTAAACAGGGAACAACTAATGAAAAACTGTTTTTT; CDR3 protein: CASKQGTTNEKLFF
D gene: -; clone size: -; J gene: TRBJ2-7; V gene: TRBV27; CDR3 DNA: TGTGCCAGCAGGGTCACCGGGGCACAAACCTACGAGCAGTACTTC; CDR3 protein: CASRVTGAQTYEQYF
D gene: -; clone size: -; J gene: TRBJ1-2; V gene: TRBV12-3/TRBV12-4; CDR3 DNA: TGTGCCAGCAGTGCCCCGCTCGAGAGGGATCACTATGGCTACACCTTC; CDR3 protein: CASSAPLERDHYGYTF
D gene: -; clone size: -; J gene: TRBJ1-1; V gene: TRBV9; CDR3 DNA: TGTGCCAGCAGCGTAGAGTCGTGGGCGAGCGAAGCTTTCTTT; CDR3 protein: CASSVESWASEAFF
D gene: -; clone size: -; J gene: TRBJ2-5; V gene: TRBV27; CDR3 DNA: TGTGCCAGCAGTTTTACCCCAACCCTTGAGACCCAGTACTTC; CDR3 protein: CASSFTPTLETQYF
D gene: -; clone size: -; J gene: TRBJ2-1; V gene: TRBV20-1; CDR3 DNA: TGCAGTGCGGAAAAGTCGGGGAACAATGAGCAGTTCTTC; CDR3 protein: CSAEKSGNNEQFF
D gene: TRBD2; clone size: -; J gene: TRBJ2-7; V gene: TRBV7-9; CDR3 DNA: TGTGCCAGCAGCTTACGAGAAATGACTAGCGGTGGTTATTACGAGCAGTACTTC; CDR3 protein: CASSLREMTSGGYYEQYF
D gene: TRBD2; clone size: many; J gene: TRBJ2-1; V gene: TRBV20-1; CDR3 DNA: TGCAGTGCTAGGTTAGGGAGGACTAGCGGCAATGAGCAGTTCTTC; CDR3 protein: CSARLGRTSGNEQFF
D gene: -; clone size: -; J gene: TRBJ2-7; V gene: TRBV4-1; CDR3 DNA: TGCGCCAGCTGCCAAGTGGGTAGGAACTACGAGCAGTACTTC; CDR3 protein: CASCQVGRNYEQYF
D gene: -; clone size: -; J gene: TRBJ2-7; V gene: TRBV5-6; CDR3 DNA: TGTGCCAGCAGCCGGTTCAGGGGCGGCGAGCAGTACTTC; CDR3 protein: CASSRFRGGEQYF
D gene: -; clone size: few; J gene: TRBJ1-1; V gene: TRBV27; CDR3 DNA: TGTGCCAGCACGACAGGGAACACTGAAGCTTTCTTT; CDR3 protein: CASTTGNTEAFF
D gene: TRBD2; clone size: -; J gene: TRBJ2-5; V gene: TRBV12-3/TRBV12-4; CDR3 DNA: TGTGCCAGCAGTTTACGGTTAGCGGGATTTGAGACCCAGTACTTC; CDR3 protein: CASSLRLAGFETQYF
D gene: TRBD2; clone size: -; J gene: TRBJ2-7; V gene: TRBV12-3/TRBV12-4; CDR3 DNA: TGTGCCAGCAGTTCATACGCGGGAGTCGTGAACGAGCAGTACTTC; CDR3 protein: CASSSYAGVVNEQYF
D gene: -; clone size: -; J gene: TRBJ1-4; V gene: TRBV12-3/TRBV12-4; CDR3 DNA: TGTGCCAGCAGGGGCCGGCAGGGATCTGAAAAACTGTTTTTT; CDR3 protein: CASRGRQGSEKLFF
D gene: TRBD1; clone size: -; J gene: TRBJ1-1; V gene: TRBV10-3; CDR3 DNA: TGTGCCATCAGTGACAGACAGGGGAAAGCTTTCTTT; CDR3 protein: CAISDRQGKAFF
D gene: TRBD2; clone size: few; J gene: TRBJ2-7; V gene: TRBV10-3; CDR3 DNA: TGTGCCATCAGCGGAGCGGGAGGGCAGAACGAGCAGTACTTC; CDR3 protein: CAISGAGGQNEQYF
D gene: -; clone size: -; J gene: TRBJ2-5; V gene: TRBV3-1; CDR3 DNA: TGTGCCAGCAGCCAACATTCGGCGGAGACCCAGTACTTC; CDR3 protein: CASSQHSAETQYF
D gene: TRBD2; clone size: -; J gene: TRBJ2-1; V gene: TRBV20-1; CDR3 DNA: TGCAGTGCTAGGGGACTAGCGGGAGTGGGTGAGCAGTTCTTC; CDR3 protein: CSARGLAGVGEQFF
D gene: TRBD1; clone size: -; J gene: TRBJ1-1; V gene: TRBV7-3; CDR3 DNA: TGTGCCAGCAGCGCCGGACAGGGAATGAACACTGAAGCTTTCTTT; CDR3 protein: CASSAGQGMNTEAFF
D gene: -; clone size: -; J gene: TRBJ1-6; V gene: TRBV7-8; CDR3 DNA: TGCGCCACCGAGGAAAGTGGGTCACCCCTCCACTTT; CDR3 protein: CATEESGSPLHF
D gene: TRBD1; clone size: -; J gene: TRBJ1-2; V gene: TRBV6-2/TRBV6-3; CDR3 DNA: TGTGCCAGCAGTGAAGCAGGGGGCGCGTTTGGCTACACCTTC; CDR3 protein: CASSEAGGAFGYTF
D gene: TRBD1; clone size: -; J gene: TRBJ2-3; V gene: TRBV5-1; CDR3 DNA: TGCGCCAGCAGCGTATCGACAGGGGCTAGCACAGATACGCAGTATTTT; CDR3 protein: CASSVSTGASTDTQYF
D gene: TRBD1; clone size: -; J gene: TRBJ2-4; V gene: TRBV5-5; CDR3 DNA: TGTGCCAGCAGCGAAGGGACAGGGATAGCCAAAAACATTCAGTACTTC; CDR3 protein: CASSEGTGIAKNIQYF
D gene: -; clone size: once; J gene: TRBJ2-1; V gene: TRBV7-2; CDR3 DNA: TGTGCCAGCAGCCGGGAATTCAATGAGCAGTTCTTC; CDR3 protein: CASSREFNEQFF
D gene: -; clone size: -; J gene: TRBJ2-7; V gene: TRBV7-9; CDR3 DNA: TGTGCCAGCAGCCAATGGTTGGGCTACGAGCAGTACTTC; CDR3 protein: CASSQWLGYEQYF
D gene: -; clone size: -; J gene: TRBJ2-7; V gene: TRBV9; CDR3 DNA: TGTGCCAGCAGCGTAGGAGGGTTCTACGAGCAGTACTTC; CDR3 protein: CASSVGGFYEQYF
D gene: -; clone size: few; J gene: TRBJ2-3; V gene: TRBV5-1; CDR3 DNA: TGCGCCAGCAGCTCCTTAGCGGTTTCGATAGATACGCAGTATTTT; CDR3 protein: CASSSLAVSIDTQYF
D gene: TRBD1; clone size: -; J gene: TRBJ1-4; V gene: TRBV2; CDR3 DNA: TGTGCCAGCAGGAGGGGGCCGAATGAAAAACTGTTTTTT; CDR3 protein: CASRRGPNEKLFF
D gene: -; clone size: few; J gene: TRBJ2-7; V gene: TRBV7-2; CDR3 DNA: TGTGCCAGCAGCTTAGGAGGGTCTGGCGGGATTGCTTACGAGCAGTACTTC; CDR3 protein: CASSLGGSGGIAYEQYF
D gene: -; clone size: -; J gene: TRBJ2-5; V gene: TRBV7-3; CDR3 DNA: TGTGCCAGCAGCTTAAGAATGCAAGAGACCCAGTACTTC; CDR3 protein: CASSLRMQETQYF
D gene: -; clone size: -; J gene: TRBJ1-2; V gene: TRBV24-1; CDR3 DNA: TGTGCCACCAGTGAAGAGGGGCATGGCTATGGCTACACCTTC; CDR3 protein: CATSEEGHGYGYTF
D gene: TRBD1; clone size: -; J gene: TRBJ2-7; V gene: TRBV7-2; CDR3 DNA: TGTGCCAGCAGCTTGGACAGGGTACGCGAGCAGTACTTC; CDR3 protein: CASSLDRVREQYF
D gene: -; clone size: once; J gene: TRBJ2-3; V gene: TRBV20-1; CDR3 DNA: TGCAGTGCGAGCTTCTCCTCAGATACGCAGTATTTT; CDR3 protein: CSASFSSDTQYF
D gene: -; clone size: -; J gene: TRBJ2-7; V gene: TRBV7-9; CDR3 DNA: TGTGCCAGCAGCAAAACGGGGGGCAGCTCCTACGAGCAGTACTTC; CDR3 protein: CASSKTGGSSYEQYF
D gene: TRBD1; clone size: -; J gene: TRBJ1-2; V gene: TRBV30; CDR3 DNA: TGTGCCTGGAGTCTGGGACAGGGGGCTGGTGGCTATGGCTACACCTTC; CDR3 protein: CAWSLGQGAGGYGYTF